The 11 T cell receptor beta chains listed next were all sequenced from one sample in a study of blood T cell repertoires in COVID-19. The table came from immunoSEQ multiplex PCR; TCRdb's copy has only in-frame clones and leaves some out. The sample consists of 190,000 or so clones, approximately 86% of them appearing once. The sequenced sample was PBMCs or T cells enriched from blood (not recorded which). The origin of the receptors is a man between 18 and 29 years old with acute COVID-19.

The chain carries TRBV19 and TRBJ2-1; TRBD2 is a possible D gene (6 bases). This CDR3 contains 14 residues. Germline V gives CDR1 LNHDA, CDR2 SQIVND (reference sequence). Trimming shortened V by 0 bases and J by 8 bases, and 11 bases separated the two germline ends. This CDR3 is CASSIDGGAHEQFF. As DNA, the CDR3 is TGTGCCAGTAGTATAGATGGCGGGGCCCATGAGCAGTTCTTC.

This chain joins TRBV11-2 and TRBJ1-1; 8 positions agree with TRBD1. The germline V gene encodes CDR1 SGHAT and CDR2 FQNNGV. The CDR3 totals 15 residues. Losses at the gene ends were 7 bases for V and 4 bases for J; bases not matched to a gene: 11. CDR3 amino acids: CASTLRQGFGTEAFF. In DNA, the CDR3 is TGTGCCAGCACCCTTCGACAGGGGTTCGGCACTGAAGCTTTCTTT.

This chain connects TRBV25-1 to TRBJ2-7; D is uncertain. Trimming stripped 4 bases from V and 3 bases from J, with 4 bases between. This CDR3 has 11 residues. CDR1 and CDR2 from the germline V gene are MGHDK and SYGVNS. This CDR3 reads CASSGIYEQYF. CDR3 DNA: TGTGCCAGCAGTGGTATCTACGAGCAGTACTTC.

The rearrangement uses TRBV19 and TRBJ1-5; 10 bases align to TRBD1. CDR3 length equals 14 residues. V shed 10 bases and J 6 bases; nucleotides not matched to a gene: 9. Germline CDR1 reads LNHDA; CDR2 reads SQIVND (reference sequence). CDR3 protein: CATRQGALGQPQHF. CDR3 in DNA: TGTGCCACACGACAGGGGGCGTTGGGTCAGCCCCAGCATTTT.

The rearrangement uses TRBV7-9 and TRBJ1-2, with 11 bases aligning to TRBD1. Germline values: CDR1 SEHNR, CDR2 FQNEAQ (reference sequence). With 5 bases clipped from V and 7 bases from J, the junction kept 12 bases outside the gene matches. The CDR3 runs to 16 residues. DNA for the CDR3: TGTGCCAGCAGCCAACTCGGGACAGGGGGTATTCGTGGCTACACCTTC. The encoded protein is CASSQLGTGGIRGYTF.

The V call is TRBV24-1, the J call TRBJ2-1, with 14 bases fitting TRBD2. The CDR3 length is 21 residues. Trimming took 3 bases from V and 4 from J; bases not matched to a gene: 16. CDR1 is KGHDR and CDR2 is SFDVKD in the germline V gene. The CDR3 region has the DNA TGTGCCACCAGTGATAACCCGGGACTAGCGGGAGAGGGGCCGTTTTACAATGAGCAGTTCTTC. Its translation: CATSDNPGLAGEGPFYNEQFF.

V usage is TRBV11-1 and J usage is TRBJ2-1, with TRBD2 matching 9 bases. This CDR3 comprises 15 residues. The germline V gene has CDR1 SGHAT and CDR2 FQDESV (reference sequence). V trimming: 5 bases; J trimming: 5 bases; junction bases outside the gene matches: 7. The CDR3 coding sequence is TGTGCCAGCAGCACTATAGCGGGAGACCACAATGAGCAGTTCTTC. Translated, it gives CASSTIAGDHNEQFF.

This chain joins TRBV27 and TRBJ2-7, with 7 positions matching TRBD1. Germline CDR1 reads MNHEY; CDR2 reads SMNVEV (reference sequence). With V trimmed by 5 bases and J by 6 bases, 7 bases remained unmatched. The length of the CDR3 is 13 residues. The CDR3 bases are TGTGCCAGCAGTCCGCGGAGGACAGGCGAGCAGTACTTC. Translating it yields CASSPRRTGEQYF.

The chain joins TRBV11-3 to TRBJ1-1; 8 bases are a match to TRBD1. Germline V CDR1 and CDR2: SGHNT, YENEEA. CDR3 length: 13 residues. The junction had 7 bases not matched to a gene; V was cut back by 4 bases and J by 9 bases. Written as DNA, the CDR3 is TGTGCCAGCAGCTCCGGACAGGGAGGGCAAGCTTTCTTT. Translating it yields CASSSGQGGQAFF.

The chain links TRBV19 to TRBJ1-1; 10 nucleotides line up with TRBD1. The V and J ends lost 7 bases and 4 bases, in that order; junction bases with no gene match: 9. This CDR3 region has 15 residues. Germline V gene data show CDR1 as LNHDA and CDR2 as SQIVND (reference sequence). The CDR3 nucleotides read TGTGCCAGTAAAGCCCCGGGACAGGGGTTCACTGAAGCTTTCTTT. It specifies CASKAPGQGFTEAFF.

The rearrangement links TRBV3-1 (or the pseudogene TRBV3-2) to TRBJ1-1, with 10 positions matching TRBD1. Trimming took 8 bases from V and 1 from J; bases not matched to a gene: 1. This CDR3 has 13 residues. The V gene's germline CDR1 is LGHDT and CDR2 YNNKEL (reference sequence). As DNA, the CDR3 is TGTGCCAGCGGGACAGGGGAGAACACTGAAGCTTTCTTT. It codes for CASGTGENTEAFF.